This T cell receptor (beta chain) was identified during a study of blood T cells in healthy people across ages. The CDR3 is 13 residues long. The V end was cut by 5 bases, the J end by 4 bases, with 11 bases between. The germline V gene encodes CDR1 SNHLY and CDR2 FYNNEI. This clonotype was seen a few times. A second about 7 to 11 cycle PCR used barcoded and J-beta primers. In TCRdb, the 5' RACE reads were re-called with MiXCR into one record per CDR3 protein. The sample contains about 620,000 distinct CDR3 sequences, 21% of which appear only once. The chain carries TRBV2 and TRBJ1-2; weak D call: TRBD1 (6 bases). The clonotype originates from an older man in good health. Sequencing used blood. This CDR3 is CASSMQGSYGYTF. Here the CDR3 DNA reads TGTGCCAGCAGTATGCAGGGGAGCTATGGCTACACCTTC.